These 15 T cell receptor beta chains share one sample of origin, sequenced in a study of CD4 T cells in relation to SARS-CoV-2 and coronaviruses. Using immunoSEQ multiplex PCR, the repertoire was profiled, and TCRdb retains in-frame clones only, with some absent. The table lists tens of thousands of clones, 75% to 85% of them singletons. These receptors have no known antigen. The sample consisted of memory CD4+ T cells from PBMCs, cultured in vitro. The source of these receptors is an adult with COVID-19.

The chain has TRBV18 and TRBJ2-3; 7 positions agree with TRBD1. The CDR3 is 15 residues long. Germline assignment: CDR1 KGHSH and CDR2 LQKENI. V shed 6 bases, J shed 2 bases, and the junction held 8 bases outside the gene matches. CDR3 amino acids: CASSIVGQNTDTQYF. CDR3 coding DNA: TGTGCCAGCTCGATTGTGGGACAGAACACAGATACGCAGTATTTT. Full variable domain (missing parts from reference TRBV18 and TRBJ2-3): NAGVMQNPRHLVRRRGQEARLRCSPMKGHSHVYWYRQLPEEGLKFMVYLQKENIIDESGMPKERFSAEFPKEGPSILRIQQVVRGDSAAYFCASSIVGQNTDTQYFGPGTRLTVL.

The rearrangement joins TRBV5-6 to TRBJ2-2; the D is unclear. The CDR3 spans 13 residues. The V end lost 5 bases, the J end lost 1 base, and 6 bases lay between the germline ends. CDR1 SGHDT and CDR2 YYEEEE come from the germline V gene. The CDR3 DNA follows: TGTGCCAGCAGGCGAGGGAACACCGGGGAGCTGTTTTTT. It encodes CASRRGNTGELFF.

This CDR3 reads CASSRTGPGEQYF. As DNA, the CDR3 is TGTGCCAGCAGCAGGACAGGGCCAGGGGAGCAGTACTTC. This chain connects TRBV7-9 to TRBJ2-7; 8 nucleotides line up with TRBD1. Unmatched junction bases numbered 7, after V lost 5 bases and J lost 7 bases. The CDR3 has 13 residues. Germline CDR1 reads SEHNR; CDR2 reads FQNEAQ (reference sequence).

The CDR3 protein is CASSWDAGSSYNEQFF. The DNA for the CDR3 is TGCGCCAGCAGCTGGGACGCGGGGAGCTCCTACAATGAGCAGTTCTTC. The chain carries TRBV5-1 and TRBJ2-1, with a tentative D call TRBD2 (6 bases). The CDR3 consists of 16 residues. CDR1 and CDR2 from the germline V gene are SGHRS and YFSETQ. The V end was cut by 3 bases, the J end by 0 bases, with 13 bases between.

The V call is TRBV6-2 or TRBV6-3, the J call TRBJ2-7; the match to TRBD2 covers 8 bases. Germline V gene lookup returns CDR1 MNHEY and CDR2 SVGEGT. The V segment lost 6 bases and the J segment 4 bases; nucleotides outside the gene matches: 17. This CDR3 is 17 amino acids long. CDR3 residues: CASSRGRFSGTSYEQYF. CDR3 coding DNA: TGTGCCAGCAGCCGTGGGAGGTTTTCCGGGACTAGTTACGAGCAGTACTTC.

This rearrangement joins TRBV3-1 (or the pseudogene TRBV3-2) to TRBJ2-3; 14 nucleotides agree with TRBD2. Per germline, CDR1 LGHDT and CDR2 YNNKEL (reference sequence). CDR3 size: 19 residues. Trimming took 1 base from V and 6 from J; bases not matched to a gene: 12. CDR3 residues: CASSQVPLRLAGGPDTQYF. CDR3 sequence (DNA): TGTGCCAGCAGCCAAGTACCCCTGAGACTAGCGGGAGGGCCGGATACGCAGTATTTT.

This chain joins TRBV9 and TRBJ2-1; possibly TRBD2 for D (6 bases). Deletions cut 0 bases from V and 4 bases from J, with 8 bases between. Germline V lookup: CDR1 SGDLS, CDR2 YYNGEE. CDR3 length equals 14 residues. The CDR3 is CASSVAGSYNEQFF. In DNA form, the CDR3 reads TGTGCCAGCAGCGTAGCCGGGAGTTACAATGAGCAGTTCTTC.

J is TRBJ2-1 and V is TRBV7-2, with 9 bases aligning to TRBD2. The CDR3 is made up of 16 amino acids. Germline trimming cut 4 bases from V and 6 bases from J; bases unmatched to any gene: 10. CDR1 is SGHTA, CDR2 FQGNSA, per germline. The CDR3 is CASSWKAGGSLNEQFF. The CDR3 DNA sequence: TGTGCCAGCAGCTGGAAGGCGGGAGGGTCGCTCAATGAGCAGTTCTTC.

The chain carries TRBV29-1 and TRBJ1-1; D perhaps matches TRBD1 (6 bases). Between the trimmed V and J ends, which lost 4 bases and 4 bases, there was a span of 19 bases. This CDR3 region has 15 residues. CDR1 is SQVTM and CDR2 is ANQGSEA in the germline V gene. CDR3 residues: CSVARGYRAVTEAFF. The CDR3 DNA sequence: TGCAGCGTTGCCCGGGGATACAGGGCGGTCACTGAAGCTTTCTTT.

V gene TRBV6-6 combines with J gene TRBJ1-3; no clear D gene. Germline CDR1 and CDR2: MNHNY and SVGAGI (reference sequence). The CDR3 consists of 13 residues. The ends were cut back, 5 bases at V and 0 bases at J, with 5 bases in the middle. This CDR3 reads CASSASSGNTIYF. CDR3 sequence (DNA): TGTGCCAGCAGTGCCAGCTCTGGAAACACCATATATTTT.

This chain links TRBV19 with TRBJ2-1, with D possibly being TRBD1 (6 bases). The V end lost 6 bases, the J end lost 3 bases, and 9 bases lay between the germline ends. The V gene's germline CDR1 is LNHDA and CDR2 SQIVND (reference sequence). The CDR3 is made up of 13 amino acids. The CDR3 sequence: CASSKTGYNEQFF. As DNA, the CDR3 is TGTGCCAGTAGCAAGACAGGCTACAATGAGCAGTTCTTC.

The chain combines TRBV7-9 with TRBJ2-7; 9 positions match TRBD1. CDR3 size: 12 residues. The V gene's germline CDR1 is SEHNR and CDR2 FQNEAQ (reference sequence). With 11 bases clipped from V and 1 base from J, the junction kept 3 bases outside the gene matches. CDR3 sequence (DNA): TGTGCCTCGGGACAGGGTTCCTACGAGCAGTACTTC. Translation: CASGQGSYEQYF. Full variable domain (remainder filled in from reference TRBV7-9 and TRBJ2-7): DTGVSQNPRHKITKRGQNVTFRCDPISEHNRLYWYRQTLGQGPEFLTYFQNEAQLEKSRLLSDRFSAERPKGSFSTLEIQRTEQGDSAMYLCASGQGSYEQYFGPGTRLTVT.

This clone was seen only a few times. The CDR3 nucleotides are TGTGCCAGCAGCGTCCCGGGGCTGGATTTCTCTGGGGCCAACGTCCTGACTTTC. It codes for CASSVPGLDFSGANVLTF. The chain is built from TRBV7-8 and TRBJ2-6; either TRBD1 or TRBD2 may fit D (5 bases each). V was pared by 5 bases and J by 0 bases, with 17 bases between. This CDR3 spans 18 amino acids. From germline, CDR1 is SGHVS and CDR2 FQNEAQ.

The chain employs TRBV5-1 and TRBJ2-7, with 10 nucleotides matching TRBD2. V was pared by 0 bases and J by 4 bases, with 1 base of the junction left unmatched. Germline V CDR1 and CDR2: SGHRS, YFSETQ. The CDR3 loop spans 14 amino acids. CDR3 residues: CASSLGTSGYEQYF. The CDR3, as DNA: TGCGCCAGCAGCTTGGGGACTAGCGGATACGAGCAGTACTTC.

The V and J genes are TRBV11-3 and TRBJ1-5; possibly TRBD1 for D (5 bases). Germline CDR1 SGHNT, CDR2 YENEEA. The CDR3 loop spans 17 amino acids. Trimming took off 1 base at V and 4 bases at J, with 17 bases between the two ends. The DNA of the CDR3 is TGTGCCAGCAGCTTAGTGGTAGACTCTAAGGGGAATCAGCCCCAGCATTTT. This encodes CASSLVVDSKGNQPQHF.